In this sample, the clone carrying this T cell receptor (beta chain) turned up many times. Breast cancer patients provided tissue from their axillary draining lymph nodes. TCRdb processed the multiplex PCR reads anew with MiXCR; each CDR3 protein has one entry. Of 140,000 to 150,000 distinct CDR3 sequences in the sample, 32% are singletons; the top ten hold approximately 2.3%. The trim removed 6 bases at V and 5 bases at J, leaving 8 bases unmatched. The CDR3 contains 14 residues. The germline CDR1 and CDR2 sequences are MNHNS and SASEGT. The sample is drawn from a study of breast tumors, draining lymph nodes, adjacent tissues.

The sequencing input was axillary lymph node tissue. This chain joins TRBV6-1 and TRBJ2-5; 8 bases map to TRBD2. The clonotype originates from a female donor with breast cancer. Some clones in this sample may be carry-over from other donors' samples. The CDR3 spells CASRAGGARETQYF. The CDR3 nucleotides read TGTGCCAGCAGGGCCGGGGGGGCCCGGGAGACCCAGTACTTC.